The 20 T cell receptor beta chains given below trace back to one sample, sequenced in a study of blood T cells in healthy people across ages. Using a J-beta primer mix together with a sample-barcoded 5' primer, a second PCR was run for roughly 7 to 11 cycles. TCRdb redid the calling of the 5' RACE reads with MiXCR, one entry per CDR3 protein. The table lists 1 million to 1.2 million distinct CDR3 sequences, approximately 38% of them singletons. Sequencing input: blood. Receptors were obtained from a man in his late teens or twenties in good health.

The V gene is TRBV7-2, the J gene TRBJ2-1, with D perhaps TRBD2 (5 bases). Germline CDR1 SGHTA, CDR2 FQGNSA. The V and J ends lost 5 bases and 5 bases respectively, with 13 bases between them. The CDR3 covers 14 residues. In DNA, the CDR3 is TGTGCCAGCAGCCAGGCGGACTTCCACAATGAGCAGTTCTTC. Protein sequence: CASSQADFHNEQFF.

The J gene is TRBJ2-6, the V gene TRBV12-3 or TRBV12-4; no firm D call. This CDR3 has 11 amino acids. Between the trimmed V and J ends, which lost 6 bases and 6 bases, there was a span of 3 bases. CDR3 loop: CASRSANVLTF. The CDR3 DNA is TGTGCCAGCAGGTCGGCCAACGTCCTGACTTTC.

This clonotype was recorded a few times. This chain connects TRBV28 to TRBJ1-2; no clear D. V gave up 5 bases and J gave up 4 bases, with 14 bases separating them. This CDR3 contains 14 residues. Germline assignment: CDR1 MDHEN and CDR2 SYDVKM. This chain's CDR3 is CASSVGQESYGYTF. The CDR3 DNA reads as TGTGCCAGCAGTGTTGGTCAGGAGAGCTATGGCTACACCTTC.

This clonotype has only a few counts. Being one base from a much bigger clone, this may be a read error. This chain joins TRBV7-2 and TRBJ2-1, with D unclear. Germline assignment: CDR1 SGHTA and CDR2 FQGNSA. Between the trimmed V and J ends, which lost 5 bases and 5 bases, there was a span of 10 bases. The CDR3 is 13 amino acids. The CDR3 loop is CASSVSRNNEQFF. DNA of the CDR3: TGTGCCAGCAGCGTATCCCGGAACAATGAGCAGTTCTTC.

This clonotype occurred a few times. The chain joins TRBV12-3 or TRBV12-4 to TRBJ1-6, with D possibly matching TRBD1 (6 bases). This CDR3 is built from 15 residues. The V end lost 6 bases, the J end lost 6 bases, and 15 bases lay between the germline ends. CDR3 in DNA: TGTGCCAGCAGACTAGGGGGACGGATTAATTCACCCCTCCACTTT. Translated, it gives CASRLGGRINSPLHF.

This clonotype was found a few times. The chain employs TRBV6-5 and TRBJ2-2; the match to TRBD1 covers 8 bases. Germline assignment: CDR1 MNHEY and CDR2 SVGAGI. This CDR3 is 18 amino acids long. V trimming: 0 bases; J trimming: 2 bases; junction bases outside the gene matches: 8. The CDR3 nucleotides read TGTGCCAGCAGTTACTCTTATTGGACAGGGCAAAACACCGGGGAGCTGTTTTTT. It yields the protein CASSYSYWTGQNTGELFF.

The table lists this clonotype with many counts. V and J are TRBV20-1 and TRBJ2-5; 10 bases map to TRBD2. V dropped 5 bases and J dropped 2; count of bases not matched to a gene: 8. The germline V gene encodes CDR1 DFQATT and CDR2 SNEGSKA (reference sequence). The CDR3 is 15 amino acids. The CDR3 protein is CSAPLSGGLQETQYF. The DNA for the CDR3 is TGCAGTGCTCCTCTTAGCGGGGGGTTACAAGAGACCCAGTACTTC.

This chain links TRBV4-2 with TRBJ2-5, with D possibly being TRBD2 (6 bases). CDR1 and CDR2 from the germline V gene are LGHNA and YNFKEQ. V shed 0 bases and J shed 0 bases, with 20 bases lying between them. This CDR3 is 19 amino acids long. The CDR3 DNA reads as TGTGCCAGCAGCCAAGATACCCACGGGCAGGGACTCTACCAAGAGACCCAGTACTTC. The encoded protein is CASSQDTHGQGLYQETQYF.

CDR3 nucleotide sequence: TGCGCCAGCAGCTTTTCCGGGACAAACACAGATACGCAGTATTTT. As protein: CASSFSGTNTDTQYF. V usage is TRBV5-1 and J usage is TRBJ2-3; D is possibly TRBD1 (6 bases). V lost 2 bases and J lost 2, with 12 bases in between. CDR3 length equals 15 residues. Germline CDR1 and CDR2: SGHRS and YFSETQ.

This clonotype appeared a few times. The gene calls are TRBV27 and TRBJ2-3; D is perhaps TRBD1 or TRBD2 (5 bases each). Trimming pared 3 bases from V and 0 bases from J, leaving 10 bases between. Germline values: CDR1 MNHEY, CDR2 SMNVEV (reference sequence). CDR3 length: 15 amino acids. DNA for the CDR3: TGTGCCAGCAGTTTCGGGACGACCAGCACAGATACGCAGTATTTT. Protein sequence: CASSFGTTSTDTQYF.

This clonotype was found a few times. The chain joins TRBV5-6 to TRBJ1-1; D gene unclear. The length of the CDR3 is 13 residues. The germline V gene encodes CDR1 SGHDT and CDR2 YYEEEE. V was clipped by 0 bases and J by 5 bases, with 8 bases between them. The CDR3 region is CASSLGPTTEAFF. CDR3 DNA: TGTGCCAGCAGCTTGGGGCCAACAACTGAAGCTTTCTTT.

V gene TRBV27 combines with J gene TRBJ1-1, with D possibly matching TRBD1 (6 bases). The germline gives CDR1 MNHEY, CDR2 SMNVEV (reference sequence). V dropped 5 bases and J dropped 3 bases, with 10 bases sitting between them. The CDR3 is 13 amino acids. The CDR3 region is CASSKKGDTEAFF. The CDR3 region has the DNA TGTGCCAGCAGTAAAAAGGGGGACACTGAAGCTTTCTTT.

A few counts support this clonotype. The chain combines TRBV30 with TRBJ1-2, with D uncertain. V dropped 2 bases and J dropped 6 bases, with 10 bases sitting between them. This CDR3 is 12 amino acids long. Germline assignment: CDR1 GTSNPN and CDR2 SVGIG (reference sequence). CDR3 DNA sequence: TGTGCCTGGAGTTCTCCGGTAGATGGCTACACCTTC. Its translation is CAWSSPVDGYTF.

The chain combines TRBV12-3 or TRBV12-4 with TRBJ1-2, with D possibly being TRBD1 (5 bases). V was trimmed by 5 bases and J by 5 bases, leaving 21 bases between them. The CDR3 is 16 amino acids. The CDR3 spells CASSQLVREEGYGYTF. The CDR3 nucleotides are TGTGCCAGCAGTCAACTTGTCAGGGAAGAGGGGTATGGCTACACCTTC.

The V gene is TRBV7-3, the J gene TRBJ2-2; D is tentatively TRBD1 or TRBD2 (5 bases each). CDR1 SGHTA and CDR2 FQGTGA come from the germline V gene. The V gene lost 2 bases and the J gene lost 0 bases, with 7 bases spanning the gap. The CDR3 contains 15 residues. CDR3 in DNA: TGTGCCAGCAGCTTAGAGGGGTCGAACACCGGGGAGCTGTTTTTT. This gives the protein CASSLEGSNTGELFF.

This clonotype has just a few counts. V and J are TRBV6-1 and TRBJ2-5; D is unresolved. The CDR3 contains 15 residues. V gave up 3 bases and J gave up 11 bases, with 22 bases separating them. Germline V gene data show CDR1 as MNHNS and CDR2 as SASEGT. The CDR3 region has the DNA TGTGCCAGCAGTGATCCGCAGACCCGGTACGATGAGCAGTACTTC. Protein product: CASSDPQTRYDEQYF.

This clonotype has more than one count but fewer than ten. CDR3 residues: CASSPRGQFLNTEAFF. CDR3 in DNA: TGTGCCAGCAGTCCCCGGGGACAGTTTTTGAACACTGAAGCTTTCTTT. The chain joins TRBV27 to TRBJ1-1; 7 nucleotides line up with TRBD1. The ends lost 5 bases at V and 0 bases at J; junction bases unmatched: 9. The CDR3 totals 16 residues. Germline CDR1 MNHEY, CDR2 SMNVEV (reference sequence).

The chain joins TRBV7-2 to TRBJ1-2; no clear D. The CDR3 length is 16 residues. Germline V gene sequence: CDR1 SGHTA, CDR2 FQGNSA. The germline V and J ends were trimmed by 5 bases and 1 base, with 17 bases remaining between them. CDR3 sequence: CASSPSAMHSNYGYTF. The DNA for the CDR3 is TGTGCCAGCAGCCCCAGCGCTATGCACAGTAACTATGGCTACACCTTC.

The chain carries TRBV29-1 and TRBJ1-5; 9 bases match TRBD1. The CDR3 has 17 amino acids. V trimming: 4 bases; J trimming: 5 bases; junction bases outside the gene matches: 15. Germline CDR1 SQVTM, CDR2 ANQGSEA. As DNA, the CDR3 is TGCAGCGTTGCCGGGACAGGGTATTCAGGTCCGGATCAGCCCCAGCATTTT. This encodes CSVAGTGYSGPDQPQHF.

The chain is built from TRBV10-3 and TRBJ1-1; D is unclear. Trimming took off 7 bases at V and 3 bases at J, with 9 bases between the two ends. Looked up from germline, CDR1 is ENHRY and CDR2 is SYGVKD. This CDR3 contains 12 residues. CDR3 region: CAITVGDTEAFF. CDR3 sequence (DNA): TGTGCCATCACGGTGGGTGACACTGAAGCTTTCTTT.